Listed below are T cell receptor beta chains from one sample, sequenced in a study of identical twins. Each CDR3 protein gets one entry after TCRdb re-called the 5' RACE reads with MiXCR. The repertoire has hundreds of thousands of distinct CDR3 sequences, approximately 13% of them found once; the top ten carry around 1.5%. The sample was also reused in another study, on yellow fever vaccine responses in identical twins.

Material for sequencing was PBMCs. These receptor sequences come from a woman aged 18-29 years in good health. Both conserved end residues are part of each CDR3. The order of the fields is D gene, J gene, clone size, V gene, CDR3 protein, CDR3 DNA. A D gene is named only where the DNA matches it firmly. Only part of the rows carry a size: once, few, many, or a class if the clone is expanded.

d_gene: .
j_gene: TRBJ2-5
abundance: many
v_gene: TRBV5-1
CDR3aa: CASSLEQGGETQYF
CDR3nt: TGCGCCAGCAGCTTGGAACAGGGAGGAGAGACCCAGTACTTC

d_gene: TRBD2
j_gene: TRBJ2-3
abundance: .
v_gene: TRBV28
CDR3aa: CASSPAGGNSDTQYF
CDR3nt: TGTGCCAGCAGTCCGGCGGGAGGGAATTCAGATACGCAGTATTTT

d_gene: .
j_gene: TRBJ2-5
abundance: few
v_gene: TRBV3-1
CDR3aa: CASSPGAGDVDF
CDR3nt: TGTGCCAGCAGCCCAGGGGCGGGGGATGTGGACTTC

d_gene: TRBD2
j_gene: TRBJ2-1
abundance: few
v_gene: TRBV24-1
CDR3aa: CATSDFSSGNNEQFF
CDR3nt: TGTGCCACCAGTGATTTTTCTAGCGGCAACAATGAGCAGTTCTTC

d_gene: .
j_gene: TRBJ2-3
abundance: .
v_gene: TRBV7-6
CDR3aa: CASSPGVLGDTQYF
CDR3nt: TGTGCCAGCAGCCCAGGGGTTCTAGGAGATACGCAGTATTTT

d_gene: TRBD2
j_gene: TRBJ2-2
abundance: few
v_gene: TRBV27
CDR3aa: CASSLLAGSTGELFF
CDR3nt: TGTGCCAGCAGCTTACTAGCGGGGTCCACCGGGGAGCTGTTTTTT

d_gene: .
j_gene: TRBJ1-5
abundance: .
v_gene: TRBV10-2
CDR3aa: CASTQDRIQNQPQHF
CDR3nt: TGCGCCAGCACCCAGGACCGGATACAAAATCAGCCCCAGCATTTT

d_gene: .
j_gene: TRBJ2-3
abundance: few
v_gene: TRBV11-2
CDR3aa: CASGAGAGDTQYF
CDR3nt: TGTGCCAGCGGGGCGGGGGCGGGAGATACGCAGTATTTT

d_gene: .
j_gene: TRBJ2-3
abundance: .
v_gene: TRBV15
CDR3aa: CATSRDRASTDTQYF
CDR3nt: TGTGCCACCAGCAGAGACCGGGCTAGCACAGATACGCAGTATTTT

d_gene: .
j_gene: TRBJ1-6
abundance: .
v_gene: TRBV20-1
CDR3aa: CSASEGWNSPLHF
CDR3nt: TGCAGTGCTAGCGAGGGTTGGAATTCACCCCTCCACTTT

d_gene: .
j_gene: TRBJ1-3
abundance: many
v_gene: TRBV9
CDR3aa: CASSTRGGLLGNTIYF
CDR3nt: TGTGCCAGCAGCACCCGGGGGGGGTTGCTTGGAAACACCATATATTTT

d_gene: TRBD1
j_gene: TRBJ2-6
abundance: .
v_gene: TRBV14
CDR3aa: CASSTDRAGANVLTF
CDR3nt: TGTGCCAGCAGCACAGACAGGGCTGGGGCCAACGTCCTGACTTTC

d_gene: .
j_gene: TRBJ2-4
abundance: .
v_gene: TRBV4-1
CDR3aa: CASSQVQTDLAKNIQYF
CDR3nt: TGCGCCAGCAGCCAGGTACAAACAGACTTAGCCAAAAACATTCAGTACTTC

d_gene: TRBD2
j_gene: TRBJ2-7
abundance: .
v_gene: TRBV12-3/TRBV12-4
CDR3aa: CASSTGLAVYEQYF
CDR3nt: TGTGCCAGCAGTACGGGACTAGCGGTTTACGAGCAGTACTTC

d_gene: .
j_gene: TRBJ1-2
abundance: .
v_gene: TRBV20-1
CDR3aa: CSARDTYRQLNYGYTF
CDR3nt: TGCAGTGCTAGAGACACTTATAGACAGCTGAACTATGGCTACACCTTC

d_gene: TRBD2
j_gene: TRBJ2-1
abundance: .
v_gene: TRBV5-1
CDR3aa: CASSLVSGGAGSNEQFF
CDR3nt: TGCGCCAGCAGCCTAGTTAGCGGGGGGGCCGGGAGCAATGAGCAGTTCTTC

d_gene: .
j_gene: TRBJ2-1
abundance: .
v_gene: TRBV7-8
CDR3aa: CASNSDRFGRLNYNEQFF
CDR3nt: TGTGCCAGCAACTCCGACAGGTTCGGTCGTTTGAACTACAATGAGCAGTTCTTC

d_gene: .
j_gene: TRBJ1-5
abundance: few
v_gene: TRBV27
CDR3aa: CASSPKVGRSQHF
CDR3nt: TGTGCCAGCAGTCCGAAGGTTGGGAGGTCCCAGCATTTC

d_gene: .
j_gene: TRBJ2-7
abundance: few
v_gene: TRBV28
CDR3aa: CASSLWGTRGENYEQYF
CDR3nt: TGTGCCAGCAGTTTATGGGGGACCAGGGGGGAAAACTACGAGCAGTACTTC

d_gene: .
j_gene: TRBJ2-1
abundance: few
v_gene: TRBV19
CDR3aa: CASSRDGTYNEQFF
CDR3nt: TGTGCCAGTAGTAGGGACGGAACCTACAATGAGCAGTTCTTC

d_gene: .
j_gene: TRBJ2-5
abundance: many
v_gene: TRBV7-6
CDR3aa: CASSLAHKETQYF
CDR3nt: TGTGCCAGCAGCTTAGCCCACAAAGAGACCCAGTACTTC

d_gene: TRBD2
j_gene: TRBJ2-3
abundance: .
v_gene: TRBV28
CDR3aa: CASSLSGLAGADTQYF
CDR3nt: TGTGCCAGCAGTTTATCGGGACTAGCGGGAGCAGATACGCAGTATTTT

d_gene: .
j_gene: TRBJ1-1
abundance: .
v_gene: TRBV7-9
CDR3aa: CASSLNPRDTNTEAFF
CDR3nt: TGTGCCAGCAGCCTTAATCCCAGGGACACGAACACTGAAGCTTTCTTT

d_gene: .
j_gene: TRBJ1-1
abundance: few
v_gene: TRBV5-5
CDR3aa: CASSRGLRAFF
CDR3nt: TGTGCCAGCAGCCGGGGACTGCGAGCTTTCTTT

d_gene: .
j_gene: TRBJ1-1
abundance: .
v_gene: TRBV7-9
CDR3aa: CASSTPMGGAGAEAFF
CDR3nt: TGTGCCAGCAGCACGCCCATGGGCGGCGCGGGCGCTGAAGCTTTCTTT

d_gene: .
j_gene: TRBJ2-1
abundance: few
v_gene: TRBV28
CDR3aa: CASSLFWSAVHNEQFF
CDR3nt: TGTGCCAGCAGTTTATTTTGGAGCGCAGTACACAATGAGCAGTTCTTC

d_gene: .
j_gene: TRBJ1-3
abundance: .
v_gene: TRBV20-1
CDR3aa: CSARGAGARNTIYF
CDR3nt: TGCAGTGCTAGAGGGGCCGGAGCCCGAAACACCATATATTTT

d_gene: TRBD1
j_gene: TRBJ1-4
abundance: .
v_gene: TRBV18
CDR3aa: CASSPPGQNNEKLFF
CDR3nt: TGTGCCAGCTCACCTCCGGGACAGAATAATGAAAAACTGTTTTTT

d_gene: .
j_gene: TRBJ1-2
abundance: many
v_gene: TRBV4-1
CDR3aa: CASSQDAGSAYGYTF
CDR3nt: TGCGCCAGCAGCCAAGATGCAGGTTCAGCCTATGGCTACACCTTC

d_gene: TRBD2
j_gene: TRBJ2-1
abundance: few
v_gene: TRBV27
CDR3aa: CASSSLAGVREQFF
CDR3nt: TGTGCCAGCAGTTCGCTAGCGGGAGTCCGTGAGCAGTTCTTC

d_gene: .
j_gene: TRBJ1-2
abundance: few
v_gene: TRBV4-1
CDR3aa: CASSQEWVPGYGYTF
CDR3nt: TGCGCCAGCAGCCAAGAATGGGTGCCTGGCTATGGCTACACCTTC

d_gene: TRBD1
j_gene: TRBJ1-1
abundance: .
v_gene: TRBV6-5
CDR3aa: CASSYRDSQTINTEAFF
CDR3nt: TGTGCCAGCAGTTACCGGGACAGTCAAACTATCAACACTGAAGCTTTCTTT

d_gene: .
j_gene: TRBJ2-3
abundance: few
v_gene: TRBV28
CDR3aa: CASSFQVQRPFNSDTQYF
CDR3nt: TGTGCCAGCAGTTTTCAGGTCCAGCGACCCTTTAACTCAGATACGCAGTATTTT

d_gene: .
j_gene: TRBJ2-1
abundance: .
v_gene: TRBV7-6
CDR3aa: CASSLAARPNEQFF
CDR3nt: TGTGCCAGCAGCTTAGCGGCTAGGCCCAATGAGCAGTTCTTC

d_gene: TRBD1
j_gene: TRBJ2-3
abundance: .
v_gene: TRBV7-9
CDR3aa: CASSWDRATDTQYF
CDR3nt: TGTGCCAGCAGCTGGGACAGGGCAACAGATACGCAGTATTTT

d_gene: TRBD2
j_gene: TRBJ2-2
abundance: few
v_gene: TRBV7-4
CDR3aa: CASSFYKQQIAGFEGPREYSRF
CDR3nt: TGTGCCAGCAGCTTCTACAAACAACAAATAGCGGGATTCGAAGGCCCCCGGGAATACTCCCGATTT

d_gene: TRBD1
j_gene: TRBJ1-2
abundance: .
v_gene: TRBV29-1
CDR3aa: CSVGQGAYGYTF
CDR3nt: TGCAGCGTTGGACAGGGAGCCTATGGCTACACCTTC

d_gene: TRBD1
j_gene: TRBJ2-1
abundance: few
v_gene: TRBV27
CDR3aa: CAIGTGINEQFF
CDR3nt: TGTGCCATCGGGACAGGGATCAATGAGCAGTTCTTC

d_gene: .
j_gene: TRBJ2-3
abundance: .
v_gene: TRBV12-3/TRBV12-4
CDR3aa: CASRLQVLSTDTQYF
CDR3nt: TGTGCCAGCAGATTGCAGGTATTAAGCACAGATACGCAGTATTTT

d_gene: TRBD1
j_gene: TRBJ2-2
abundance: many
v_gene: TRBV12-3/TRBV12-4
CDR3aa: CASSPNRGSNTGELFF
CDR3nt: TGTGCCAGCAGCCCAAACAGGGGCTCGAACACCGGGGAGCTGTTTTTT

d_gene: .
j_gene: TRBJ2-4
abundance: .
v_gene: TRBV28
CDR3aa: CASSLAQPGAKNIQYF
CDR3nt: TGTGCCAGCAGTTTAGCGCAGCCGGGGGCCAAAAACATTCAGTACTTC

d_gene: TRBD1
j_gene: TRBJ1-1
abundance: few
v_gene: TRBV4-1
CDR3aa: CASSQEGTGRVNTEAFF
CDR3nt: TGCGCCAGCAGCCAAGAGGGGACAGGGCGAGTGAACACTGAAGCTTTCTTT